This T cell receptor (beta chain) is drawn from a study of HIV-infected patients and healthy controls. Study overall: No general T-cell lymphocytopenia was present, and per-chain CDR3 totals resembled those of controls.

The germline V gene encodes CDR1 SQVTM and CDR2 ANQGSEA. The CDR3 runs to 13 residues. Unmatched junction bases numbered 7, after V lost 7 bases and J lost 5 bases. Relative to its sample, this clonotype is medium-sized. Antigen specificity is unknown. Around 0.5 ug RNA was reverse transcribed with alpha and beta constant-region primers. Alpha and beta chain libraries were made separately by chain-specific third strand synthesis with multiplexing indices. One entry per CDR3 protein results from TCRdb running MiXCR on the 5' RACE reads. The sample shows 10,000 to 11,000 distinct CDR3 sequences, 10% of them seen only once. Whole-study results and caveats: Healthy controls carried many MAIT alpha-chain CDR3s, while HIV+ repertoires had few. Slight age and sex differences between study cohorts did not explain the diversity differences. HIV-infected patients shared fewer CDR3 sequences between individuals than healthy controls.

No cell fractionation was done, so the repertoire covers all unsorted peripheral blood T cells. The input for sequencing was blood, taken before antiretroviral therapy. The V gene is TRBV29-1, the J gene TRBJ2-3; 9 bases align to TRBD1. The TCR sequence derives from an adult with HIV infection. The CDR3 nucleotides read TGCAGCGGGCTAACAGGGGGCAGAGATACGCAGTATTTT. This encodes CSGLTGGRDTQYF.